This T cell receptor beta chain stems from a study of shared clonotypes between healthy human individuals. There are 13 residues in the CDR3. Germline V CDR1 and CDR2: SGHTA, FQGNSA. Trimming cost V 4 bases and J 6 bases, with 13 bases left between them. Study findings and constraints: Some clonotypes were shared by all four sorted-subset donors, while others were not shared. The non-shared ones had lower generation probabilities than the shared ones.

TCRdb keeps only in-frame clones here, not all; method: immunoSEQ multiplex PCR. The table has a few million clones, 85% to 95% seen once. As to this clone: Its target is unknown.

Sequencing was done on a sample of naive CD4+ T cells from PBMCs. Stated subset: CD45RA+ positively selected. This TCR came from a man aged 18 to 30 in good health. Some clones in this sample may be carry-over from other donors' samples. The J gene is TRBJ2-7, the V gene TRBV7-2; tentative D call: TRBD2 (5 bases). DNA for the CDR3: TGTGCCAGCAGCTCCGACGGCCTAGCCGAGCAGTACTTC. Translating it yields CASSSDGLAEQYF.